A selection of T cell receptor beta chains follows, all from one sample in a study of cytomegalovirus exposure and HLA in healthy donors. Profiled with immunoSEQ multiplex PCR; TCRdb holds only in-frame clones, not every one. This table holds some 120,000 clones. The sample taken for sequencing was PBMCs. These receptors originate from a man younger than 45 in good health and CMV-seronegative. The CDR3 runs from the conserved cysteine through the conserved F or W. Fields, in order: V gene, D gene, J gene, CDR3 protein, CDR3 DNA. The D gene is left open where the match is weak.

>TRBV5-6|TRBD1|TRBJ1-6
CASSLDSLGTVINNSPLHF
TGTGCCAGCAGCTTGGATTCACTTGGGACAGTGATAAATAATTCACCCCTCCACTTT
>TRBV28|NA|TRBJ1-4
CASSFLFKPTNEKLFF
TGTGCCAGCAGTTTCCTTTTTAAGCCAACTAATGAAAAACTGTTTTTT
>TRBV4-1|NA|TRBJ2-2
CASSQPTVNTGELFF
TGCGCCAGCAGCCAACCCACAGTGAACACCGGGGAGCTGTTTTTT
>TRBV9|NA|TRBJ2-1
CASSVGTGSGEQFF
TGTGCCAGCAGCGTAGGGACTGGAAGTGGTGAGCAGTTCTTC
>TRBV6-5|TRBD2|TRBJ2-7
CASSRTSGYSYEQYF
TGTGCCAGCAGCCGAACTAGCGGGTACTCCTACGAGCAGTACTTC
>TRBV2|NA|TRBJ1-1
CASSEAGVDTEAFF
TGTGCCAGCAGTGAAGCAGGGGTGGACACTGAAGCTTTCTTT
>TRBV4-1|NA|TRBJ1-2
CASSQDGRYGYTF
TGCGCCAGCAGCCAAGATGGCCGCTATGGCTACACCTTC
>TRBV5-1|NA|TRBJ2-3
CASSLSSATLDTQYF
TGCGCCAGCAGCTTGTCTAGCGCTACCCTTGATACGCAGTATTTT
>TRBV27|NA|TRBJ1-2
CASGRTRYDGYTF
TGTGCCAGCGGCAGGACTAGGTATGATGGCTACACCTTC
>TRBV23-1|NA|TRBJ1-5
CASSRPGITGDNQPQHF
TGCGCCAGCAGTCGACCCGGGATAACGGGGGACAATCAGCCCCAGCATTTT
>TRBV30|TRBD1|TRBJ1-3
CAWSLRDRGGNTIYF
TGTGCCTGGAGTCTCCGGGACAGGGGTGGAAACACCATATATTTT
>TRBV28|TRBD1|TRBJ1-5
CASSFMTGDTDQPQHF
TGTGCCAGCAGTTTTATGACAGGGGATACGGATCAGCCCCAGCATTTT
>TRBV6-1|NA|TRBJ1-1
CASRLGGETTEAFF
TGTGCCAGCAGGCTAGGAGGGGAGACCACTGAAGCTTTCTTT
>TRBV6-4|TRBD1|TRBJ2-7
CASSDPRTGGYEQYF
TGTGCCAGCAGTGACCCCCGGACAGGTGGGTACGAGCAGTACTTC
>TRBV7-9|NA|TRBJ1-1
CASSMDSLNTEAFF
TGTGCCAGCAGCATGGACAGTTTGAACACTGAAGCTTTCTTT
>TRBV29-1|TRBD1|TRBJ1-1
CSVEWTGELNTEAFF
TGCAGCGTTGAGTGGACAGGGGAGTTGAACACTGAAGCTTTCTTT
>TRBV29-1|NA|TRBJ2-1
CSGRESSYNEQFF
TGCAGCGGCAGGGAAAGCTCCTACAATGAGCAGTTCTTC